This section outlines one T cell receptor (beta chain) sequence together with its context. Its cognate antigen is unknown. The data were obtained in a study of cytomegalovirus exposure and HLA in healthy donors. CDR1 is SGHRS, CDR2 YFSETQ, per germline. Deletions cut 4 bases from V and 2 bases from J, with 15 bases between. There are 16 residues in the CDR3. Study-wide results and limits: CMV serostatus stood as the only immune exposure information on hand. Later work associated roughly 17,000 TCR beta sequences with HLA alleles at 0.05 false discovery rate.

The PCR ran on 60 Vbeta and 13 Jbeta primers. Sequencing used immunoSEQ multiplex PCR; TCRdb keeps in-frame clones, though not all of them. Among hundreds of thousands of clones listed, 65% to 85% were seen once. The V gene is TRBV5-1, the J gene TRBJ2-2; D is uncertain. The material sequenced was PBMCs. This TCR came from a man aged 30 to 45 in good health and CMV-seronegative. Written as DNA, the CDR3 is TGCGCCAGCAGCCCCCTAGGTGGTGAAAACACCGGGGAGCTGTTTTTT. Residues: CASSPLGGENTGELFF.